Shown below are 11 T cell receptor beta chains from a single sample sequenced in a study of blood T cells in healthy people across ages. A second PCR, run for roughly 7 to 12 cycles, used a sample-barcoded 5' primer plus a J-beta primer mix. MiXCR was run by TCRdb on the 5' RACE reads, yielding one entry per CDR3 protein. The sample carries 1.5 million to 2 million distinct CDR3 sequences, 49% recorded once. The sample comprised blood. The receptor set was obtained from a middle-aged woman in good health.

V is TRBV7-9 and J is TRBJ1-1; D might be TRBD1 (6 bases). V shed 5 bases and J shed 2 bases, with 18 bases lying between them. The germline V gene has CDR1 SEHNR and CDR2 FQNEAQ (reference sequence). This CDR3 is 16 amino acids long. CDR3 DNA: TGTGCCAGCAGCCTCTCCAACGGGGGCAAAAACACTGAAGCTTTCTTT. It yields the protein CASSLSNGGKNTEAFF.

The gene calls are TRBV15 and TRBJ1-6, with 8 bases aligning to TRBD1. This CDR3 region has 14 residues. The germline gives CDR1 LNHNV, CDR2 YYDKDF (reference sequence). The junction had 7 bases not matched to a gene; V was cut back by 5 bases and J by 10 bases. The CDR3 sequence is CATSRGQGDSPLHF. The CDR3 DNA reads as TGTGCCACCAGCCGAGGACAGGGAGACTCACCCCTCCACTTT.

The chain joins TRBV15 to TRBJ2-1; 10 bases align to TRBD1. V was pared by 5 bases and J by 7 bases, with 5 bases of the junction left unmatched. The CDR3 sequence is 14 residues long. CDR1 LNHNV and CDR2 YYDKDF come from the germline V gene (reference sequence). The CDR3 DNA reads TGTGCCACCAGCGCCCGGGACAGGGGAAATGAGCAGTTCTTC. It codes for CATSARDRGNEQFF.

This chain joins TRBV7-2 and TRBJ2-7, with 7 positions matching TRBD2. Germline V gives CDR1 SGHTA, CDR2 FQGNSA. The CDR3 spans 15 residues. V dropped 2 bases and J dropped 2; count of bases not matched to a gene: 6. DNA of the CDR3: TGTGCCAGCAGCTTAAATGCGGGGGATGCCTACGAGCAGTACTTC. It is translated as CASSLNAGDAYEQYF.

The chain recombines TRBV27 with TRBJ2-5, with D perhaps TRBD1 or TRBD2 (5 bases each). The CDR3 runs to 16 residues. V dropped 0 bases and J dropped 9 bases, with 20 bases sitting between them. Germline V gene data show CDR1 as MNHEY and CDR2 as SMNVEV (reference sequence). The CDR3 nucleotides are TGTGCCAGCAGTTTATCGATCGGGACGGGCCGCCCGGCCCAGTACTTC. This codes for CASSLSIGTGRPAQYF.

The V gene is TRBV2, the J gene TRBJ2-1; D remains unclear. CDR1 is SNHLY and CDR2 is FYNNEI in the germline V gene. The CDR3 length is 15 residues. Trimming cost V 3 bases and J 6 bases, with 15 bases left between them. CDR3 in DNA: TGTGCCAGCAGTGAGGCGCGGACCCTCGTCAATGAGCAGTTCTTC. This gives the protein CASSEARTLVNEQFF. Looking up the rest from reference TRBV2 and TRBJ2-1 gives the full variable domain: EPEVTQTPSHQVTQMGQEVILRCVPISNHLYFYWYRQILGQKVEFLVSFYNNEISEKSEIFDDQFSVERPDGSNFTLKIRSTKLEDSAMYFCASSEARTLVNEQFFGPGTRLTVL.

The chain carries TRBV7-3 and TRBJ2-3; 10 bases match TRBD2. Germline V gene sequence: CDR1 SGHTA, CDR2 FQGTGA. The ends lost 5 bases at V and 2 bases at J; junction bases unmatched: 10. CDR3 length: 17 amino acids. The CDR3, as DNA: TGTGCCAGCAGCCCCAAAGTGGGGACTAGCGCCACAGATACGCAGTATTTT. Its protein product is CASSPKVGTSATDTQYF. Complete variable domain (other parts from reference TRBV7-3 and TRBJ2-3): GAGVSQTPSNKVTEKGKYVELRCDPISGHTALYWYRQSLGQGPEFLIYFQGTGAADDSGLPNDRFFAVRPEGSVSTLKIQRTERGDSAVYLCASSPKVGTSATDTQYFGPGTRLTVL.

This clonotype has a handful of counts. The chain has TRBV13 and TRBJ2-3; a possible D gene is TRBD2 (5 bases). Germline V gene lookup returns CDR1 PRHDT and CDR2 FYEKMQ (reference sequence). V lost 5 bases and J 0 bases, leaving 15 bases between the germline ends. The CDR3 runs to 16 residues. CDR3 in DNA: TGTGCCAGCAGCGCCCGACTACCTAGTAGCACAGATACGCAGTATTTT. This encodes CASSARLPSSTDTQYF.

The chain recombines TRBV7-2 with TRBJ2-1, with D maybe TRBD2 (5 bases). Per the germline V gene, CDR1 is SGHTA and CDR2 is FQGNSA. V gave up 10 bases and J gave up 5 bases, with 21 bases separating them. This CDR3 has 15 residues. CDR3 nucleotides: TGTGCCACCTCGGAGGTAGTTACGGGAAACAATGAGCAGTTCTTC. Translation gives CATSEVVTGNNEQFF.

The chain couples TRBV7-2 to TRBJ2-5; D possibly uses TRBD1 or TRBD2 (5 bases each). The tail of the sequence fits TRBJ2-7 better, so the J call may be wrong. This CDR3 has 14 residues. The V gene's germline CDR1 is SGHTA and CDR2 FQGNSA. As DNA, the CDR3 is TGTGCCAGCAGCCCCAGCAGGGACCTCTACGAGCAGTACTTC. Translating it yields CASSPSRDLYEQYF.

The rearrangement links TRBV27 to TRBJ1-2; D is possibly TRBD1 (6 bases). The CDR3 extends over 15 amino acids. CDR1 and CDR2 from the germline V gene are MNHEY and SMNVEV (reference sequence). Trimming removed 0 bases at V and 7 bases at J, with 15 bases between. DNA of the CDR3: TGTGCCAGCAGTTTATCGGGAACAGGGAGGGGTGGCTACACCTTC. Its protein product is CASSLSGTGRGGYTF.